The present entry profiles one T cell receptor beta chain with its context. The source of the sample is a study of OX40 agonist ivuxolimab in advanced cancers. Germline CDR1 reads LGHNT; CDR2 reads FRNRAP. The CDR3 has 15 residues. V shed 7 bases and J 4 bases; nucleotides not matched to a gene: 9. Assay: immunoSEQ multiplex PCR; the TCRdb copy retains only in-frame clones and omits some. This sample carries more than 60,000 clones, almost 95% of them seen once, and the ten largest clones take approximately 18%. This receptor was obtained from an adult with an advanced solid tumor such as melanoma, head and neck, liver or kidney cancer. The sample here was CD4+ or CD8+ T cells sorted from blood, taken in a trial of the OX40 agonist ivuxolimab. This chain joins TRBV12-5 and TRBJ1-5; 8 bases line up with TRBD1. CDR3 protein: CASAGQGSPNQPQHF. The CDR3 DNA reads as TGTGCTAGTGCCGGACAGGGCTCCCCAAATCAGCCCCAGCATTTT. Complete variable domain (other parts from reference TRBV12-5 and TRBJ1-5): DARVTQTPRHKVTEMGQEVTMRCQPILGHNTVFWYRQTMMQGLELLAYFRNRAPLDDSGMPKDRFSAEMPDATLATLKIQPSEPRDSAVYFCASAGQGSPNQPQHFGDGTRLSIL.